This T cell receptor beta chain was found in a study of blood T cells in healthy people across ages. Background on the study: Using template switching, researchers captured about one barcoded beta molecule for each two T cells. Overall study results and limits: Any conclusive comparison of naive versus antigen-experienced cells was prevented by using unsorted PBMCs. Fewer expanded clones and more diversity marked long-lived versus aged donors.

It was with a sample-barcoded 5' primer and a J-beta primer mix that a second PCR of about 6 to 12 cycles was run. A tag from a template-switch adaptor with 12 random nucleotides marked each cDNA molecule. TCRdb called the 5' RACE reads again in MiXCR, with one record for every CDR3 protein. The sample lists under 2,000,000 distinct CDR3 sequences; less than 50% were seen once. As concerns this clonotype: No antigen is known for it.

Deletions cut 2 bases from V and 9 bases from J, with 11 bases between. The CDR3 sequence is 13 residues long. The germline V gene encodes CDR1 MNHNS and CDR2 SASEGT. Sequencing was done on a sample of blood. V gene TRBV6-1 combines with J gene TRBJ2-1; no clear D. The source of this sequence is a woman between 40 and 50 years old in good health. CDR3: CASSEFGSGEQFF. The DNA of the CDR3 is TGTGCCAGCAGTGAATTTGGGTCTGGTGAGCAGTTCTTC.